One T cell receptor (beta chain) is described in this entry. Its antigen is undetermined. This sample also contains other DNA sequences that code for the same CDR3. Several immunoSEQ 96-well plates shared each subset's DNA, each plate a replicate. Data came from immunoSEQ multiplex PCR; TCRdb stores just in-frame clones and leaves some out. The sample holds 1 million to 1.2 million clones, about 72% seen once. This entry belongs to a study of shared clonotypes between healthy human individuals. Study summary: CD8 memory received one plate per donor, CD8 naive two, CD4 memory three and CD4 naive three. General observations from the study: Even with large depth, rarefaction showed that sorted-subset sequencing was incomplete. Among the subsets, naive ones generally showed larger estimated richness than memory ones.

CDR1 and CDR2 from the germline V gene are MDHEN and SYDVKM. The CDR3 consists of 11 residues. Trimming pared 11 bases from V and 0 bases from J, leaving 7 bases between. This TCR was sampled from a man between 18 and 29 years old in good health. Some clones in this sample may be carry-over from other donors' samples. The V call is TRBV28, the J call TRBJ1-1, with D possibly TRBD1 on 6 matching bases. Sample: memory CD4+ T cells from PBMCs. Subset in this sample: CD45RA-negative fraction. The DNA for the CDR3 is TGTGCCTCAGGGGTGAACACTGAAGCTTTCTTT. The encoded protein is CASGVNTEAFF.